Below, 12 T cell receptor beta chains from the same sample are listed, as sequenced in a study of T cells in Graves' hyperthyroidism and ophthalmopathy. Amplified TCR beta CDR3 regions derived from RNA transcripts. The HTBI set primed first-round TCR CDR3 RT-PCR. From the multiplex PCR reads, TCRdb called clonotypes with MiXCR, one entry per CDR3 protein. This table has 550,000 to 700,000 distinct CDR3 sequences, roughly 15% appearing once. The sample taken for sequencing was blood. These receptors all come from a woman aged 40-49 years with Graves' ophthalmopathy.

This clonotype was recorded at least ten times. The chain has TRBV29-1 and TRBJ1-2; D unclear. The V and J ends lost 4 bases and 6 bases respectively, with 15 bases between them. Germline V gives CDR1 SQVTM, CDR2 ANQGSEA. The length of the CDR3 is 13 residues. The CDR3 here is CSVVGVNSDGYTF. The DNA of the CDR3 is TGCAGCGTTGTCGGAGTGAACTCGGATGGCTACACCTTC.

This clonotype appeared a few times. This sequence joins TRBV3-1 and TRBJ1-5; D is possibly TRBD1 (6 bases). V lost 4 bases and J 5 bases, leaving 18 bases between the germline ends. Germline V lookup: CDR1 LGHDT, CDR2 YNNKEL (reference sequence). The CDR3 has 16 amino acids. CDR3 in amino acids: CASSPSWGPGHQPQHF. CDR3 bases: TGTGCCAGCAGCCCAAGTTGGGGGCCAGGCCATCAGCCCCAGCATTTT. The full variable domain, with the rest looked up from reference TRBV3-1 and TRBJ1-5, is DTAVSQTPKYLVTQMGNDKSIKCEQNLGHDTMYWYKQDSKKFLKIMFSYNNKELIINETVPNRFSPKSPDKAHLNLHINSLELGDSAVYFCASSPSWGPGHQPQHFGDGTRLSIL.

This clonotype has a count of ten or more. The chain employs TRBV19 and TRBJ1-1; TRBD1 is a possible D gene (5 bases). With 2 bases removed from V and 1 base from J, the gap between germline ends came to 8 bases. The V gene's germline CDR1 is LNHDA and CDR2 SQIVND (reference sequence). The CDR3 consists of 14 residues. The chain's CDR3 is CASSIRGSNTEAFF. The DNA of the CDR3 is TGTGCCAGTAGTATAAGGGGCTCGAACACTGAAGCTTTCTTT. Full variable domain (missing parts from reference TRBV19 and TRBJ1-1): DGGITQSPKYLFRKEGQNVTLSCEQNLNHDAMYWYRQDPGQGLRLIYYSQIVNDFQKGDIAEGYSVSREKKESFPLTVTSAQKNPTAFYLCASSIRGSNTEAFFGQGTRLTVV.

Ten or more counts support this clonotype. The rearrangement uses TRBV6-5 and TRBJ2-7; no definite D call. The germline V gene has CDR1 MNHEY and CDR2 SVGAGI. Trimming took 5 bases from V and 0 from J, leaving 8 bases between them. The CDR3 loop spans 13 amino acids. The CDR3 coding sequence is TGTGCCAGCAGTCCCTTGTACTCCTACGAGCAGTACTTC. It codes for CASSPLYSYEQYF.

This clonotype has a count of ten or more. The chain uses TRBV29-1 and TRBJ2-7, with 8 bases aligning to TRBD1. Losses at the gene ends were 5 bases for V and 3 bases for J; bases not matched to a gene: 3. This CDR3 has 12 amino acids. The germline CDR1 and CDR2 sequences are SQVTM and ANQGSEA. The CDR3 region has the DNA TGCAGCGTTAGAGGACAGGGCTACGAGCAGTACTTC. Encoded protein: CSVRGQGYEQYF.

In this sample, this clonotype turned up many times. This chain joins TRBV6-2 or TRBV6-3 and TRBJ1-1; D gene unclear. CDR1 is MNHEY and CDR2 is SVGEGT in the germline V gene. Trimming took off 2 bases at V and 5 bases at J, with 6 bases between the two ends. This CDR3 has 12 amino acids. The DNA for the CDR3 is TGTGCCAGCAGTTACGCTACGACTGAAGCTTTCTTT. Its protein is CASSYATTEAFF.

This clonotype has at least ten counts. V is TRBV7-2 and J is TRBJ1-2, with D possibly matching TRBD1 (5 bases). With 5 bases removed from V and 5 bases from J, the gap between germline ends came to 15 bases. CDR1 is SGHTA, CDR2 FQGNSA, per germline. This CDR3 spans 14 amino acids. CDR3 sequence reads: CASSIDRGFYGYTF. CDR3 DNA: TGTGCCAGCAGCATTGATAGGGGCTTTTATGGCTACACCTTC.

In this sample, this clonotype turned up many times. For the CDR3, the DNA is TGTGCCAGCAGCTTAACGAGGGGGAGCGAGACCCAGTACTTC. Protein product: CASSLTRGSETQYF. The chain has TRBV7-3 and TRBJ2-5; D is possibly TRBD1 (6 bases). CDR1 and CDR2 (germline): SGHTA, FQGTGA. V was pared by 0 bases and J by 5 bases, with 10 bases between. The CDR3 runs 14 residues.

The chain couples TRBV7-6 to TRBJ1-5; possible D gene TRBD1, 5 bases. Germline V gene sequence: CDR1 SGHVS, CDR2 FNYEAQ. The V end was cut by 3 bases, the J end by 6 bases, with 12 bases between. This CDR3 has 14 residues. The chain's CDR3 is CASSLGEGIQPQHF. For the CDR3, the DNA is TGTGCCAGCAGCTTGGGGGAGGGCATTCAGCCCCAGCATTTT.

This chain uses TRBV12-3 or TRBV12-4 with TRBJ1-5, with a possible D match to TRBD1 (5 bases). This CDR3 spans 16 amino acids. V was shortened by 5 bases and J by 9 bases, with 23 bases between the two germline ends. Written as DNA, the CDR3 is TGTGCCAGCAGTCCCCCGATAGGGGCCCCTCTAATGCCCCAGCATTTT. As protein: CASSPPIGAPLMPQHF.

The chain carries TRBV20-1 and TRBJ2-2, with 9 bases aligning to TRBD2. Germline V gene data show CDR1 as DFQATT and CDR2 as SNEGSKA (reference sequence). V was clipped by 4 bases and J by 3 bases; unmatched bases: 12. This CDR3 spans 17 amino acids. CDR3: CSAKEVSGRGYTGELFF. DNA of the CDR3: TGCAGTGCTAAGGAGGTTAGCGGGAGAGGATACACCGGGGAGCTGTTTTTT.

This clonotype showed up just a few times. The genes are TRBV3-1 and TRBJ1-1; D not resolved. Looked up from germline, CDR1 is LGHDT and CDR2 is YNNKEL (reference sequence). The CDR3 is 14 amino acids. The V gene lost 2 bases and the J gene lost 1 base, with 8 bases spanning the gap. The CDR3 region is CASSQLTANTEAFF. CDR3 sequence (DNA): TGTGCCAGCAGCCAACTGACCGCGAACACTGAAGCTTTCTTT.